This entry concerns a single T cell receptor (beta chain). What it binds is unknown. The data derive from a study of T cell repertoires in cytomegalovirus infection. The CDR3 is 16 amino acids. From germline, CDR1 is SEHNR and CDR2 FQNEAQ (reference sequence). Trimming removed 4 bases at V and 6 bases at J, with 19 bases between. TCRdb ran MiXCR on the reads and lists one entry per CDR3 protein. The data contain around 900,000 distinct CDR3 sequences, approximately 31% of them singletons. The gene calls are TRBV7-9 and TRBJ2-1; tentatively, D is TRBD1 (7 bases). The receptor was derived from a human donor in good health (CMV status not recorded). Some clones in this sample may be carry-over from other donors' samples. Here the sequenced sample was cultured CD8+ T cells from PBMCs, taken from culture after CMV antigen stimulation. The CDR3 DNA follows: TGTGCCAGCAGCTCCCGGGGGCAGGGGGTGAGCAATGAGCAGTTCTTC. This translates into CASSSRGQGVSNEQFF.